A single sample gave rise to the 21 T cell receptor beta chains below, sequenced in a study of OX40 agonist ivuxolimab in advanced cancers. Produced via immunoSEQ multiplex PCR; TCRdb's table is partial and in-frame only. The table lists 80,000 or so clones, around 85% of them singletons, with around 2.1% in the top ten. This material consisted of CD4+ or CD8+ T cells sorted from blood, taken in a trial of the OX40 agonist ivuxolimab. These receptors were collected from an adult with an advanced solid tumor such as melanoma, head and neck, liver or kidney cancer.

This rearrangement joins TRBV11-2 to TRBJ2-7, with 8 nucleotides matching TRBD1. Germline CDR1 reads SGHAT; CDR2 reads FQNNGV. The CDR3 is made up of 18 amino acids. The ends lost 5 bases at V and 5 bases at J; junction bases unmatched: 20. The CDR3 sequence: CASSPRPGTGLKDNEQYF. The CDR3 nucleotides read TGTGCCAGCAGCCCCCGTCCCGGGACAGGTTTGAAGGACAACGAGCAGTACTTC.

The chain has TRBV5-6 and TRBJ1-3; possibly TRBD1 for D (5 bases). Looked up from germline, CDR1 is SGHDT and CDR2 is YYEEEE. The CDR3 has 15 amino acids. The germline V and J ends were trimmed by 4 bases and 4 bases, with 15 bases remaining between them. The CDR3 loop is CASSGDGGAGNTIYF. The DNA for the CDR3 is TGTGCCAGCAGCGGGGACGGAGGTGCCGGAAACACCATATATTTT.

The chain joins TRBV25-1 to TRBJ2-7, with 8 bases aligning to TRBD2. V trimming: 5 bases; J trimming: 5 bases; junction bases outside the gene matches: 8. The length of the CDR3 is 14 residues. Germline CDR1 is MGHDK and CDR2 is SYGVNS. The DNA for the CDR3 is TGTGCCAGCAGTCCTCCGAGAGCGGGGGACGAGCAGTACTTC. Translation: CASSPPRAGDEQYF.

The V and J genes are TRBV18 and TRBJ2-7; 9 bases match TRBD1. The CDR3 consists of 13 residues. Unmatched junction bases numbered 2, after V lost 5 bases and J lost 3 bases. Germline V CDR1 and CDR2: KGHSH, LQKENI. CDR3 region: CASSKGQGYEQYF. The CDR3 coding sequence is TGTGCCAGCTCAAAGGGACAGGGCTACGAGCAGTACTTC.

This clone was counted a few times. V gene TRBV10-3 combines with J gene TRBJ2-1; possible D gene TRBD2, 5 bases. V was cut by 10 bases and J by 8 bases, with 21 bases left in between. CDR3 length: 14 residues. The V gene's germline CDR1 is ENHRY and CDR2 SYGVKD. CDR3 sequence: CATARYEGSDEQFF. CDR3 sequence (DNA): TGTGCCACCGCTAGGTATGAGGGAAGCGATGAGCAGTTCTTC.

V is TRBV29-1 and J is TRBJ2-1, with 9 bases fitting TRBD2. The germline gives CDR1 SQVTM, CDR2 ANQGSEA. The CDR3 is made up of 14 amino acids. Trimming at V came to 7 bases and at J to 3 bases, leaving 7 bases not matched to a gene. The CDR3 loop is CSAIAGAFYNEQFF. CDR3 nucleotide sequence: TGCAGCGCCATAGCGGGAGCTTTCTACAATGAGCAGTTCTTC.

The V and J genes are TRBV2 and TRBJ1-3; TRBD1 agrees at 7 bases. After removal of 6 bases from V and 0 bases from J, the junction contained 2 bases not matched to a gene. Germline CDR1 is SNHLY and CDR2 is FYNNEI. The CDR3 length is 14 residues. CDR3 DNA: TGTGCCAGCAGCGGACAGGTCTCTGGAAACACCATATATTTT. Translation gives CASSGQVSGNTIYF. The whole variable domain, filled in from reference TRBV2 and TRBJ1-3, reads EPEVTQTPSHQVTQMGQEVILRCVPISNHLYFYWYRQILGQKVEFLVSFYNNEISEKSEIFDDQFSVERPDGSNFTLKIRSTKLEDSAMYFCASSGQVSGNTIYFGEGSWLTVV.

This chain connects TRBV23-1 to TRBJ2-5, with 13 positions matching TRBD2. TRBV23-1 is an open reading frame whose function is uncertain. The CDR3 is 16 amino acids. V lost 9 bases and J lost 1; bases outside the gene matches: 8. The CDR3 DNA reads TGCGCCAGTAGAAGGACTAGCGGGAGCCTCCAAGAGACCCAGTACTTC. Its translation is CASRRTSGSLQETQYF.

V usage is TRBV18 and J usage is TRBJ2-7; tentative D call: TRBD2 (6 bases). Trimming removed 3 bases from V and 4 bases from J, with 10 bases in between. The CDR3 is made up of 13 amino acids. Germline V CDR1 and CDR2: KGHSH, LQKENI. In DNA, the CDR3 is TGTGCCAGCTCACCGGGGGAGGCGTACGAGCAGTACTTC. Its protein product is CASSPGEAYEQYF.

V usage is TRBV27 and J usage is TRBJ2-3, with 7 positions matching TRBD2. J gave up 5 bases and V 3 bases, and 5 bases lay outside the gene matches. The germline gives CDR1 MNHEY, CDR2 SMNVEV (reference sequence). This CDR3 is built from 14 residues. This CDR3 reads CASSLRLAEDTQYF. As DNA, the CDR3 is TGTGCCAGCAGTTTGCGGCTAGCGGAAGATACGCAGTATTTT.

This sequence joins TRBV5-1 and TRBJ2-5; D call uncertain. The CDR3 extends over 15 amino acids. The V gene's germline CDR1 is SGHRS and CDR2 YFSETQ. Trimming cost V 0 bases and J 5 bases, with 14 bases left between them. This chain's CDR3 is CASSLVVQTWETQYF. The CDR3 nucleotides are TGCGCCAGCAGCTTGGTCGTCCAGACATGGGAGACCCAGTACTTC.

The V call is TRBV28, the J call TRBJ1-6; D remains ambiguous. Germline CDR1 reads MDHEN; CDR2 reads SYDVKM. Trimming stripped 4 bases from V and 9 bases from J, with 7 bases between. This CDR3 has 12 amino acids. CDR3 DNA: TGTGCCAGCAGTTCGGAACTTTCACCCCTCCACTTT. Translated, it gives CASSSELSPLHF. The whole variable domain, remainder taken from reference TRBV28 and TRBJ1-6, is DVKVTQSSRYLVKRTGEKVFLECVQDMDHENMFWYRQDPGLGLRLIYFSYDVKMKEKGDIPEGYSVSREKKERFSLILESASTNQTSMYLCASSSELSPLHFGNGTRLTVT.

This clone was recorded once. The genes are TRBV2 and TRBJ1-2; tentatively, D is TRBD1 (5 bases). CDR1 and CDR2 (germline): SNHLY, FYNNEI. Trimming shortened V by 6 bases and J by 4 bases, and 9 bases separated the two germline ends. The CDR3 contains 12 residues. The CDR3, as DNA: TGTGCCAGCAGCCTTGACAGCTATGGCTACACCTTC. Translated: CASSLDSYGYTF.

This chain uses TRBV19 with TRBJ2-1; TRBD2 aligns across 9 bases. CDR3 size: 15 residues. The trim removed 1 base at V and 5 bases at J, leaving 3 bases unmatched. CDR1 and CDR2 from the germline V gene are LNHDA and SQIVND (reference sequence). This CDR3 is CASSIGPSGDNEQFF. The CDR3 nucleotides are TGTGCCAGTAGTATAGGTCCTAGCGGGGACAATGAGCAGTTCTTC.

The table lists this clone with a count of one. This chain joins TRBV10-1 and TRBJ1-5; D gene ambiguous. V lost 6 bases and J lost 2, with 8 bases in between. Germline V gene lookup returns CDR1 WNHNN and CDR2 SYGVQD (reference sequence). CDR3 length: 13 residues. The CDR3 protein is CASSDGGNQPQHF. CDR3 coding DNA: TGCGCCAGCAGCGACGGGGGCAATCAGCCCCAGCATTTT.

This clone was seen just once. This rearrangement joins TRBV4-2 to TRBJ1-5, with no clear D. The CDR3 has 15 residues. Trimming pared 0 bases from V and 4 bases from J, leaving 10 bases between. The germline V gene encodes CDR1 LGHNA and CDR2 YNFKEQ. The CDR3 sequence is CASSQEVAGNQPQHF. The CDR3 coding sequence is TGTGCCAGCAGCCAAGAGGTAGCGGGAAATCAGCCCCAGCATTTT.

The rearrangement links TRBV6-1 to TRBJ2-1; 8 nucleotides line up with TRBD2. The CDR3 covers 15 residues. CDR1 is MNHNS and CDR2 is SASEGT in the germline V gene. After removal of 5 bases from V and 5 bases from J, the junction contained 8 bases not matched to a gene. Here the CDR3 DNA reads TGTGCCAGCAGTCCCCGGGAGGGACGCCACAATGAGCAGTTCTTC. Protein product: CASSPREGRHNEQFF.

The genes are TRBV5-1 and TRBJ1-2, with TRBD1 identical over 7 bases. Germline trimming cut 4 bases from V and 8 bases from J; bases unmatched to any gene: 8. Germline V CDR1 and CDR2: SGHRS, YFSETQ. CDR3 length equals 13 residues. The CDR3 loop reads CASSQQTGRGYTF. The CDR3 DNA is TGCGCCAGCAGCCAACAGACAGGGCGCGGCTACACCTTC.

This chain joins TRBV6-5 and TRBJ2-7; no firm D call. The CDR3 totals 12 residues. CDR1 MNHEY and CDR2 SVGAGI come from the germline V gene. Trimming took off 8 bases at V and 7 bases at J, with 15 bases between the two ends. The CDR3 DNA is TGTGCCAGCGTTACGCCGGACGGGGAGCAGTACTTC. It encodes CASVTPDGEQYF.

The chain has TRBV2 and TRBJ2-7, with a tentative D call TRBD1 (6 bases). Germline V gives CDR1 SNHLY, CDR2 FYNNEI. Between the trimmed V and J ends, which lost 5 bases and 4 bases, there was a span of 9 bases. This CDR3 comprises 12 residues. The CDR3 sequence is CASSMQGYEQYF. CDR3 coding DNA: TGTGCCAGCAGTATGCAGGGGTACGAGCAGTACTTC.

This rearrangement joins TRBV15 to TRBJ2-5; D ambiguous. The CDR3 runs 11 residues. In germline, CDR1 is LNHNV, CDR2 YYDKDF (reference sequence). The V and J ends lost 0 bases and 13 bases respectively, with 9 bases between them. CDR3: CATSRDRTLYF. The CDR3 nucleotides read TGTGCCACCAGCAGAGACAGAACTCTGTACTTC.